Presented here are 10 T cell receptor beta chains from one specimen sequenced in a study of CD8 T cells in ankylosing spondylitis. TCRdb ran MiXCR on the 5' RACE reads and lists one entry per CDR3 protein. The sample yields fewer than 500,000 distinct CDR3 sequences, roughly 26% seen once. Study findings and constraints: Blood of patients with ankylosing spondylitis appeared to be characterized by a TCR beta motif of eight highly homologous variants.

These receptors lack a known antigen. The sample comprised blood, either unsorted or a sorted T cell fraction (not recorded which). The receptors were sampled from a male donor with ankylosing spondylitis.

The genes are TRBV12-3 or TRBV12-4 and TRBJ2-5; maybe TRBD1 (5 bases). V was trimmed by 3 bases and J by 7 bases, leaving 18 bases between them. There are 15 residues in the CDR3. The CDR3 bases are TGTGCCAGCAGTTTTGGCGGACAACGGCTAGGGACCCAGTACTTC. Protein sequence: CASSFGGQRLGTQYF.

This clonotype came up a few times. The chain employs TRBV12-3 or TRBV12-4 and TRBJ2-1; D is perhaps TRBD1 (5 bases). Trimming took 3 bases from V and 5 from J, leaving 17 bases between them. The CDR3 covers 16 residues. CDR3 loop: CASSLGPAVGHNEQFF. In nucleotides, the CDR3 is TGTGCCAGCAGTTTGGGTCCTGCGGTGGGGCACAATGAGCAGTTCTTC.

The CDR3 DNA follows: TGTGCCAGCACCCCCGGGGGTGGGAGTCGCGAGCAGTACTTC. Protein sequence: CASTPGGGSREQYF. The chain joins TRBV12-3 or TRBV12-4 to TRBJ2-7, with D perhaps matching TRBD2 (6 bases). The V end was cut by 7 bases, the J end by 6 bases, with 19 bases between. There are 14 residues in the CDR3.

V usage is TRBV12-3 or TRBV12-4 and J usage is TRBJ1-2; D remains unclear. V dropped 7 bases and J dropped 5 bases, with 14 bases sitting between them. The CDR3 loop spans 13 amino acids. The CDR3 is CASTTDTTYGYTF. The CDR3 DNA follows: TGTGCCAGCACCACTGACACCACATATGGCTACACCTTC.

This rearrangement joins TRBV15 to TRBJ2-3; TRBD2 matches at 13 bases. V dropped 1 base and J dropped 6; count of bases not matched to a gene: 4. CDR1 and CDR2 (germline): LNHNV, YYDKDF (reference sequence). This CDR3 has 16 amino acids. As DNA, the CDR3 is TGTGCCACCAGCAGAGGGACTAGCGGGAGTTTGGATACGCAGTATTTT. Protein product: CATSRGTSGSLDTQYF.

The chain has TRBV7-2 and TRBJ1-5, with TRBD1 as a possible D gene (5 bases). Trimming shortened V by 6 bases and J by 7 bases, and 13 bases separated the two germline ends. This CDR3 contains 13 residues. Germline V gene lookup returns CDR1 SGHTA and CDR2 FQGNSA. The CDR3 protein is CASSFRGGQPQHF. DNA of the CDR3: TGTGCCAGCAGTTTTAGGGGTGGACAGCCCCAGCATTTT.

The chain uses TRBV18 and TRBJ2-7, with 10 bases matching TRBD2. The CDR3 covers 16 residues. V gave up 6 bases and J gave up 1 base; unmatched junction bases: 9. From germline, CDR1 is KGHSH and CDR2 LQKENI. This chain's CDR3 is CASSPSSGGGSYEQYF. The CDR3, as DNA: TGTGCCAGCTCCCCTTCTAGCGGGGGAGGGTCCTACGAGCAGTACTTC. The entire variable domain, with the rest obtained from reference TRBV18 and TRBJ2-7, is as follows: NAGVMQNPRHLVRRRGQEARLRCSPMKGHSHVYWYRQLPEEGLKFMVYLQKENIIDESGMPKERFSAEFPKEGPSILRIQQVVRGDSAAYFCASSPSSGGGSYEQYFGPGTRLTVT.

This clonotype was detected only a few times. The chain is built from TRBV7-9 and TRBJ1-5, with D possibly TRBD1 on 5 matching bases. The CDR3 runs 14 residues. The germline V and J ends were trimmed by 2 bases and 7 bases, with 12 bases remaining between them. The germline V gene encodes CDR1 SEHNR and CDR2 FQNEAQ (reference sequence). The CDR3 coding sequence is TGTGCCAGCAGCTTATTAGGGGAGGTACAGCCCCAGCATTTT. Amino acid sequence: CASSLLGEVQPQHF.

The chain uses TRBV24-1 and TRBJ2-3; 9 bases are shared with TRBD2. J gave up 3 bases and V 4 bases, and 13 bases lay outside the gene matches. The CDR3 is 18 amino acids. Germline V gene data show CDR1 as KGHDR and CDR2 as SFDVKD. The CDR3 sequence is CATSDLAGEWSRTDTQYF. CDR3 DNA: TGTGCCACCAGTGACTTAGCGGGAGAGTGGAGTAGGACAGATACGCAGTATTTT.

This clonotype occurred a few times. The gene calls are TRBV7-8 and TRBJ1-6; TRBD1 matches 7 bases. The CDR3 totals 17 residues. Germline CDR1 and CDR2: SGHVS and FQNEAQ. J gave up 9 bases and V 2 bases, and 13 bases lay outside the gene matches. CDR3 protein: CASSLPGGGDRTSPLHF. The CDR3 DNA is TGTGCCAGCAGCTTACCGGGAGGGGGCGATAGAACTTCACCCCTCCACTTT.